This T cell receptor (beta chain) was recorded in a study of T cells after somatic rescue of genetic block. This CDR3 has 16 amino acids. The V end lost 8 bases, the J end lost 2 bases, and 20 bases lay between the germline ends. Per germline, CDR1 SGHTA and CDR2 FQGNSA. Clones were sequenced by immunoSEQ multiplex PCR, and TCRdb holds only the in-frame ones, with some missing. Altogether tens of thousands of clones are present, approximately 91% being singletons, with the ten largest covering 2.5% to 3%. The source material was peripheral blood mononuclear cells (PBMCs). The chain has TRBV7-2 and TRBJ2-3; perhaps TRBD2 as D (5 bases). This sequence originates from a man between 25 and 39 years old. In DNA, the CDR3 is TGTGCCAGCGGCCGGACGAGGGAGCGCGACACAGATACGCAGTATTTT. This gives the protein CASGRTRERDTDTQYF.